This paragraph reports one TCR beta chain. No patient had autoimmune disease or received systemic immunosuppression. This table comes from immunoSEQ multiplex PCR, and its TCRdb copy is limited to in-frame clones, with some not included. The table records under 85,000 clones, roughly 83% of them present only once. Germline assignment: CDR1 SNHLY and CDR2 FYNNEI. There are 15 residues in the CDR3. V lost 2 bases and J lost 1, with 10 bases in between. The data stem from a study of OX40 agonist ivuxolimab in advanced cancers. Across the study: Treatment of patients was with ivuxolimab, an agonistic anti-OX40 (CD134) antibody.

The source material was CD4+ or CD8+ T cells sorted from blood, sampled in a trial of the OX40 agonist ivuxolimab. The TCR originated in an adult with an advanced solid tumor such as melanoma, head and neck, liver or kidney cancer. V usage is TRBV2 and J usage is TRBJ2-3, with no clear D. The CDR3 is CASSERARRTDTQYF. CDR3 bases: TGTGCCAGCAGTGAAAGGGCCAGGCGCACAGATACGCAGTATTTT.